Sequencing of this T cell receptor beta chain was carried out in a study of human T cells and chemical hapten exposure. CDR1 SEHNR and CDR2 FQNEAQ come from the germline V gene (reference sequence). This CDR3 is built from 15 residues. TCRdb analysed the RACE reads with MiXCR anew, one entry per CDR3 protein. The repertoire holds some 350,000 distinct CDR3 sequences, with approximately 6.9% as singletons. In the case of this clonotype: Its ends do not fully match the called genes, so a read error is possible.

Time point given: patch test 1, 2 weeks after DPC sensitization. Described treatment: therapeutic diphenylcyclopropenone sensitization with weekly scalp DPC. Specimen: whole blood, collected in connection with sensitization to the hapten diphenylcyclopropenone (DPC). The receptor was derived from a woman aged 18 to 35 with alopecia areata. Some clones in this sample may be carry-over from other donors' samples. The chain couples TRBV7-9 to TRBJ2-7, with D perhaps assigned TRBD1 or TRBD2 (6 bases each). The DNA of the CDR3 is TGTGCCAGCAGGTTAGCGGAAGGGGGTCGCTACGAGCAGTACTTC. This gives the protein CASRLAEGGRYEQYF.